A selection of T cell receptor beta chains follows, all from one sample in a study of blood T cell repertoires in COVID-19. This table comes from immunoSEQ multiplex PCR, and its TCRdb copy is limited to in-frame clones, with some not included. The table includes 60,000 to 75,000 clones, around four fifths detected once. The sequencing sample was made of peripheral blood. Receptors originate from a human donor in a cohort sampled during active COVID-19. Each CDR3 is given with its conserved first and last residue. D genes are given only for firm matches. Not every row has a clone size; where given, it reads once, few, many or a size class.

j_call clone_size v_call d_call cdr3_aa cdr3_nt
TRBJ2-2 . TRBV5-1 TRBD1 CASSPPGQGDTGELFF TGCGCCAGCAGCCCCCCGGGACAGGGGGACACCGGGGAGCTGTTTTTT
TRBJ2-7 . TRBV5-8 . CASSLGGYEQYF TGTGCCAGCAGCTTGGGAGGCTACGAGCAGTACTTC
TRBJ2-3 . TRBV5-8 TRBD2 CASSPRGGGAWTDTQYF TGTGCCAGCAGCCCTAGGGGCGGGGGGGCTTGGACAGATACGCAGTATTTT
TRBJ1-4 . TRBV19 . CASSNQGLSEKLFF TGTGCCAGTAGTAACCAGGGGCTAAGTGAAAAACTGTTTTTT
TRBJ2-5 . TRBV6-5 TRBD1 CASSRQGETQYF TGTGCCAGCAGTCGACAGGGGGAGACCCAGTACTTC
TRBJ2-7 once TRBV19 TRBD1 CASSGAGTVYEQYF TGTGCCAGTAGTGGGGCCGGGACAGTCTACGAGCAGTACTTC
TRBJ2-3 . TRBV4-2 TRBD2 CASSPGSGSFADTQYF TGTGCCAGCAGCCCAGGCAGCGGGAGTTTTGCAGATACGCAGTATTTT
TRBJ1-2 . TRBV19 TRBD1 CASGTGTGFGYTF TGTGCCAGTGGCACCGGGACAGGGTTTGGCTACACCTTC
TRBJ2-7 . TRBV4-1 TRBD2 CASSQDGGRSYEQYF TGCGCCAGCAGCCAAGATGGCGGGAGGTCCTACGAGCAGTACTTC
TRBJ1-1 once TRBV10-3 TRBD1 CAISLRPGQMNTEAFF TGTGCCATCAGTCTTCGCCCGGGACAGATGAACACTGAAGCTTTCTTT
TRBJ1-2 . TRBV19 TRBD1 CASREQGAANYYGYTF TGTGCCAGTAGAGAACAGGGGGCGGCAAACTACTATGGCTACACCTTC
TRBJ2-1 . TRBV15 TRBD2 CATSRGRGSGSYNEQFF TGTGCCACCAGCAGAGGAAGGGGTAGCGGGAGCTACAATGAGCAGTTCTTC
TRBJ2-7 . TRBV7-9 . CASSLGTHTYEQYF TGTGCCAGCAGCTTGGGGACTCATACCTACGAGCAGTACTTC
TRBJ1-5 . TRBV28 . CASSSFRRSNQPQHF TGTGCCAGCAGTAGTTTCCGGAGGAGCAATCAGCCCCAGCATTTT
TRBJ1-4 few TRBV2 . CASRLRGAMANEKLFF TGTGCCAGCAGATTACGGGGGGCTATGGCTAATGAAAAACTGTTTTTT
TRBJ2-5 few TRBV12-5 . CASGLGLRGQETQYF TGTGCTAGTGGTTTGGGCCTCCGGGGCCAAGAGACCCAGTACTTC
TRBJ1-2 . TRBV2 TRBD1 CASSASRGSASYTF TGTGCCAGCAGTGCCTCCAGGGGGTCTGCTAGCTACACCTTC
TRBJ2-1 . TRBV5-8 . CASSLEMGAGMINEQFF TGTGCCAGCAGCTTGGAAATGGGTGCAGGGATGATCAATGAGCAGTTCTTC
TRBJ2-3 once TRBV12-2 . CASRLAQVVGPSGRSTDTQYF TGTGCAAGTCGCTTAGCGCAGGTCGTAGGGCCTAGCGGGAGGAGCACAGATACGCAGTATTTT
TRBJ2-7 once TRBV6-1 TRBD2 CASSEAGTSGSYEQYF TGTGCCAGCAGTGAAGCGGGGACTAGCGGGAGCTACGAGCAGTACTTC
TRBJ1-5 . TRBV20-1 TRBD1 CSASFGLQGNQPQHF TGCAGTGCTAGTTTCGGGTTACAGGGGAATCAGCCCCAGCATTTT